The entry below describes one T cell receptor (beta chain). As yet, its antigen is unknown. This CDR3 region has 13 residues. Per germline, CDR1 SQVTM and CDR2 ANQGSEA. With V trimmed by 4 bases and J by 3 bases, 6 bases remained unmatched. Diagnoses rested on clinical symptoms, serum thyroxine and TRAb, thyroid ultrasound and orbital computed tomography. TCR beta CDR3 regions were amplified from RNA transcripts. A set of HTBI primers served as the primers for a first-round RT-PCR of the TCR CDR3. TCRdb processed the multiplex PCR reads anew with MiXCR; each CDR3 protein has one entry. The data show 450,000 to 700,000 distinct CDR3 sequences, roughly 46% seen once. The data were taken from a study of T cells in Graves' hyperthyroidism and ophthalmopathy. Study-wide points: The blood repertoire included most of the expanded thyroid clonotypes above 0.001. Ophthalmopathy was separated from stable hyperthyroidism by a 13 V-J model.

Sequencing was carried out using peripheral blood or thyroid tissue (not recorded which). The V call is TRBV29-1, the J call TRBJ2-7; 7 nucleotides line up with TRBD1. This clonotype was sampled from an adult woman with Graves' disease, either hyperthyroidism or ophthalmopathy (not recorded which). The CDR3 DNA follows: TGCAGCGTTGTAAGCCAGGGGGACTACGAGCAGTACTTC. Encoded protein: CSVVSQGDYEQYF.